The 15 T cell receptor beta chains below come from one sample, sequenced in a study of shared clonotypes between healthy human individuals (dated by TCRdb to about 2020). The protocol used for the library was the immunoSEQ multiplex PCR assay. The table was pulled from immuneACCESS by TCRdb, which kept in-frame rearrangements only. Such tables lose some clones; where checked, under half of the loss comes from unresolved V genes, and the rest has no known cause. The sample data list hundreds of thousands of clones, and about 95% of these were observed just once. The ten most abundant clones make up roughly 0.06% of the sample. Sequencing was carried out using naive CD4+ T cells sorted from blood. According to the study, the label for this sample's cell subset or site signals: CD45RA+ positively selected. These receptor sequences come from a woman under 40 in good health.

This chain links TRBV5-1 with TRBJ1-5; D remains unclear. V lost 0 bases and J lost 5, with 15 bases in between. This CDR3 region has 16 residues. In germline, CDR1 is SGHRS, CDR2 YFSETQ. CDR3 DNA: TGCGCCAGCAGCTTGGAAGGACCCGGGCTTGATCAGCCCCAGCATTTT. Protein: CASSLEGPGLDQPQHF.

The genes are TRBV4-2 and TRBJ2-3; no clear D gene. Germline V gives CDR1 LGHNA, CDR2 YNFKEQ. The CDR3 is made up of 14 amino acids. The germline V and J ends were trimmed by 3 bases and 1 base, with 8 bases remaining between them. The CDR3 spells CASSHGSGTDTQYF. CDR3 DNA sequence: TGTGCCAGCAGCCATGGATCAGGCACAGATACGCAGTATTTT.

This chain uses TRBV7-3 with TRBJ2-5; D is perhaps TRBD1 or TRBD2 (5 bases each). Germline V gene lookup returns CDR1 SGHTA and CDR2 FQGTGA. Trimming took off 2 bases at V and 4 bases at J, with 14 bases between the two ends. The CDR3 length is 15 residues. This CDR3 is CASSLDGTEVETQYF. Written as DNA, the CDR3 is TGTGCCAGCAGCTTAGACGGGACCGAGGTAGAGACCCAGTACTTC.

The chain recombines TRBV9 with TRBJ1-1; unclear D gene. CDR1 and CDR2 (germline): SGDLS, YYNGEE. This CDR3 contains 13 residues. V dropped 1 base and J dropped 0 bases, with 4 bases sitting between them. In DNA form, the CDR3 reads TGTGCCAGCAGCGTAAAAGTGAACACTGAAGCTTTCTTT. Its protein is CASSVKVNTEAFF.

The V and J genes are TRBV27 and TRBJ1-1; D remains ambiguous. The CDR3 has 14 amino acids. V dropped 7 bases and J dropped 4 bases, with 16 bases sitting between them. Germline V gene data show CDR1 as MNHEY and CDR2 as SMNVEV (reference sequence). CDR3 in amino acids: CASTPVGGRTEAFF. As DNA, the CDR3 is TGTGCCAGCACACCCGTCGGAGGACGCACTGAAGCTTTCTTT.

The chain combines TRBV18 with TRBJ2-3; 8 bases fit TRBD1. Per the germline V gene, CDR1 is KGHSH and CDR2 is LQKENI. The CDR3 consists of 14 residues. Trimming cost V 3 bases and J 4 bases; bases outside gene matches: 3. The CDR3 region is CASSPAQGADTQYF. The CDR3 DNA sequence: TGTGCCAGCTCACCGGCACAGGGGGCAGATACGCAGTATTTT.

The chain couples TRBV10-3 to TRBJ1-1; unclear D gene. In germline, CDR1 is ENHRY, CDR2 SYGVKD. The CDR3 length is 13 residues. Trimming took 10 bases from V and 1 from J, leaving 13 bases between them. CDR3 amino acids: CATILGQNTEAFF. CDR3 coding DNA: TGTGCCACGATACTAGGCCAGAACACTGAAGCTTTCTTT.

This clone was observed once. The chain employs TRBV28 and TRBJ2-1, with TRBD2 matching 7 bases. This CDR3 has 15 residues. Losses at the gene ends were 2 bases for V and 4 bases for J; bases not matched to a gene: 5. Looked up from germline, CDR1 is MDHEN and CDR2 is SYDVKM. CDR3 region: CASSLGGDPYNEQFF. The DNA of the CDR3 is TGTGCCAGCAGTTTAGGGGGGGACCCTTACAATGAGCAGTTCTTC. Complete variable domain (other parts from reference TRBV28 and TRBJ2-1): DVKVTQSSRYLVKRTGEKVFLECVQDMDHENMFWYRQDPGLGLRLIYFSYDVKMKEKGDIPEGYSVSREKKERFSLILESASTNQTSMYLCASSLGGDPYNEQFFGPGTRLTVL.

The V and J genes are TRBV7-9 and TRBJ1-2, with D possibly matching TRBD1 (6 bases). V dropped 7 bases and J dropped 3 bases, with 15 bases sitting between them. From germline, CDR1 is SEHNR and CDR2 FQNEAQ (reference sequence). The CDR3 runs to 14 residues. The CDR3 loop is CASTEGGRYYGYTF. The CDR3 bases are TGTGCCAGCACCGAAGGGGGACGGTACTATGGCTACACCTTC.

The V call is TRBV5-1, the J call TRBJ1-2; TRBD1 matches at 9 bases. V lost 6 bases to trimming and J lost 5 bases; unmatched junction nucleotides: 14. Germline V gene sequence: CDR1 SGHRS, CDR2 YFSETQ. CDR3 length: 16 amino acids. This CDR3 reads CASTRDRGEPPYGYTF. DNA of the CDR3: TGCGCCAGCACCAGAGACAGGGGGGAACCCCCGTATGGCTACACCTTC.

This chain joins TRBV18 and TRBJ2-7, with 9 bases that match TRBD1. The CDR3 loop spans 16 amino acids. After removal of 6 bases from V and 6 bases from J, the junction contained 15 bases not matched to a gene. Germline CDR1 is KGHSH and CDR2 is LQKENI. DNA of the CDR3: TGTGCCAGCTCGCCGGCTCTTCGGACAGGGGATCCCGAGCAGTACTTC. This codes for CASSPALRTGDPEQYF.

The gene calls are TRBV18 and TRBJ2-5; D tentatively fits TRBD1 or TRBD2 (5 bases each). The end of the DNA is better explained by TRBJ2-7, so the J call may be wrong. There are 13 residues in the CDR3. The germline gives CDR1 KGHSH, CDR2 LQKENI. DNA of the CDR3: TGTGCCAGCAGAAAACAGGACTTGGACGAGCAGTACTTC. Its protein product is CASRKQDLDEQYF.

This chain uses TRBV7-9 with TRBJ2-2, with 9 bases lining up with TRBD2. This CDR3 region has 16 residues. Germline CDR1 is SEHNR and CDR2 is FQNEAQ (reference sequence). The ends lost 1 base at V and 4 bases at J; junction bases unmatched: 4. CDR3 residues: CASSLGLAGTTGELFF. CDR3 bases: TGTGCCAGCAGCTTAGGGCTAGCGGGAACCACCGGGGAGCTGTTTTTT.

Comments on this clone: A junction end diverges from the germline sequence, so it may reflect a read error. The chain recombines TRBV2 with TRBJ2-1; no reliable D call. Germline V CDR1 and CDR2: SNHLY, FYNNEI. The CDR3 extends over 12 amino acids. CDR3 nucleotide sequence: TGTGCCAGCAGTGAAGAGGTCTCCCCCTCGGTCTTC. Amino acids: CASSEEVSPSVF. Using reference TRBV2 and TRBJ2-1 for the parts outside the CDR3, the full variable domain is EPEVTQTPSHQVTQMGQEVILRCVPISNHLYFYWYRQILGQKVEFLVSFYNNEISEKSEIFDDQFSVERPDGSNFTLKIRSTKLEDSAMYFCASSEEVSPSVFGPGTRLTVL.

The V and J genes are TRBV11-3 and TRBJ1-1; 10 nucleotides line up with TRBD1. Germline CDR1 is SGHNT and CDR2 is YENEEA. CDR3 size: 15 residues. Trimming at V came to 6 bases and at J to 1 base, leaving 5 bases not matched to a gene. Here the CDR3 reads CASRGQGTKNTEAFF. In DNA, the CDR3 is TGTGCCAGCAGGGGACAGGGGACGAAGAACACTGAAGCTTTCTTT.